What follows describes a single T cell receptor beta chain. Its antigen remains unknown. The sample comes from a study of glioma-infiltrating T cells after dendritic cell vaccination. General study findings and limits: Complete blood and tumor specimen sets were limited to few patients.

TCRdb's copy holds only in-frame clones and misses some; the assay was immunoSEQ multiplex PCR. The table lists approximately 90,000 clones, about 84% of them singletons. Fresh-frozen tumor tissue and more than two years of survival data were available for all. The TCR was taken from a human donor with glioblastoma. Sequencing was performed on blood, taken before dendritic cell vaccination.

The CDR3 region has the DNA TGTGCCAGCGCGGACAGGGCCCGGTGGGGGGAGCTGTTTTTT. This gives the protein CASADRARWGELFF. The chain uses TRBV6-5 and TRBJ2-2; 8 bases map to TRBD1. The CDR3 length is 14 residues. J was trimmed by 8 bases and V by 8 bases; bases with no gene match: 10. Germline loops: CDR1 MNHEY, CDR2 SVGAGI.